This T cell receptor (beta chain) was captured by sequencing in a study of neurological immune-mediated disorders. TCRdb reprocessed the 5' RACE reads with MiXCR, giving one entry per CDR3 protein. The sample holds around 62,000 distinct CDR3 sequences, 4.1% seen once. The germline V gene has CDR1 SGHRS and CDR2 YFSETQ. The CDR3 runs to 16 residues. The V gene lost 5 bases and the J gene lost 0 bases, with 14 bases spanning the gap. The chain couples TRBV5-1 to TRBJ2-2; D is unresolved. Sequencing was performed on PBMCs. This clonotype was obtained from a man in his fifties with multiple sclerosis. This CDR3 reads CASSPLLFANTGELFF. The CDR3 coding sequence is TGCGCCAGCAGTCCACTTTTGTTCGCGAACACCGGGGAGCTGTTTTTT.